This record concerns one T cell receptor beta chain sequence. Its specificity is not known. Trimming shortened V by 11 bases and J by 1 base, and 17 bases separated the two germline ends. The CDR3 length is 15 residues. Germline V lookup: CDR1 MNHEY, CDR2 SVGAGI. Clones were sequenced by immunoSEQ multiplex PCR, and TCRdb holds only the in-frame ones, with some missing. Of 120,000 or so clones in the sample, 70% to 90% were seen once. This entry comes from a study of T cell responses to AZD1222 COVID-19 vaccine. Points from the study as a whole: Following two doses of AZD1222, Spike-specific TCR breadth and depth rose.

The V and J genes are TRBV6-5 and TRBJ2-2, with D perhaps TRBD2 (7 bases). The sequence was obtained from an adult in good health. This material consisted of peripheral blood, taken on day 0 of AZD1222 vaccination. CDR3 sequence: CAGRGGSMNTGELFF. The CDR3 coding sequence is TGTGCCGGAAGGGGGGGGTCGATGAACACCGGGGAGCTGTTTTTT.